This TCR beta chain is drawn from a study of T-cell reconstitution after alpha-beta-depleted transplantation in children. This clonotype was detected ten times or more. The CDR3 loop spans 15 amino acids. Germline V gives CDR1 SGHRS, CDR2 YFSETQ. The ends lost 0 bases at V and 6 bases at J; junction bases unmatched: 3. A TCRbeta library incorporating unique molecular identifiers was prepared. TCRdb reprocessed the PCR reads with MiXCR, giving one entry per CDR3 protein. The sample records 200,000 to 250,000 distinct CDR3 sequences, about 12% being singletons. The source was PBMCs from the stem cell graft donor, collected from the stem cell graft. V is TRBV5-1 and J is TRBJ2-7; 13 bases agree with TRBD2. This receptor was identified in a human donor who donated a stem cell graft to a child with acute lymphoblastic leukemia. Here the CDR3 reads CASSLEGLAGREQYF. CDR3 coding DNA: TGCGCCAGCAGCTTGGAGGGACTAGCGGGGCGCGAGCAGTACTTC.